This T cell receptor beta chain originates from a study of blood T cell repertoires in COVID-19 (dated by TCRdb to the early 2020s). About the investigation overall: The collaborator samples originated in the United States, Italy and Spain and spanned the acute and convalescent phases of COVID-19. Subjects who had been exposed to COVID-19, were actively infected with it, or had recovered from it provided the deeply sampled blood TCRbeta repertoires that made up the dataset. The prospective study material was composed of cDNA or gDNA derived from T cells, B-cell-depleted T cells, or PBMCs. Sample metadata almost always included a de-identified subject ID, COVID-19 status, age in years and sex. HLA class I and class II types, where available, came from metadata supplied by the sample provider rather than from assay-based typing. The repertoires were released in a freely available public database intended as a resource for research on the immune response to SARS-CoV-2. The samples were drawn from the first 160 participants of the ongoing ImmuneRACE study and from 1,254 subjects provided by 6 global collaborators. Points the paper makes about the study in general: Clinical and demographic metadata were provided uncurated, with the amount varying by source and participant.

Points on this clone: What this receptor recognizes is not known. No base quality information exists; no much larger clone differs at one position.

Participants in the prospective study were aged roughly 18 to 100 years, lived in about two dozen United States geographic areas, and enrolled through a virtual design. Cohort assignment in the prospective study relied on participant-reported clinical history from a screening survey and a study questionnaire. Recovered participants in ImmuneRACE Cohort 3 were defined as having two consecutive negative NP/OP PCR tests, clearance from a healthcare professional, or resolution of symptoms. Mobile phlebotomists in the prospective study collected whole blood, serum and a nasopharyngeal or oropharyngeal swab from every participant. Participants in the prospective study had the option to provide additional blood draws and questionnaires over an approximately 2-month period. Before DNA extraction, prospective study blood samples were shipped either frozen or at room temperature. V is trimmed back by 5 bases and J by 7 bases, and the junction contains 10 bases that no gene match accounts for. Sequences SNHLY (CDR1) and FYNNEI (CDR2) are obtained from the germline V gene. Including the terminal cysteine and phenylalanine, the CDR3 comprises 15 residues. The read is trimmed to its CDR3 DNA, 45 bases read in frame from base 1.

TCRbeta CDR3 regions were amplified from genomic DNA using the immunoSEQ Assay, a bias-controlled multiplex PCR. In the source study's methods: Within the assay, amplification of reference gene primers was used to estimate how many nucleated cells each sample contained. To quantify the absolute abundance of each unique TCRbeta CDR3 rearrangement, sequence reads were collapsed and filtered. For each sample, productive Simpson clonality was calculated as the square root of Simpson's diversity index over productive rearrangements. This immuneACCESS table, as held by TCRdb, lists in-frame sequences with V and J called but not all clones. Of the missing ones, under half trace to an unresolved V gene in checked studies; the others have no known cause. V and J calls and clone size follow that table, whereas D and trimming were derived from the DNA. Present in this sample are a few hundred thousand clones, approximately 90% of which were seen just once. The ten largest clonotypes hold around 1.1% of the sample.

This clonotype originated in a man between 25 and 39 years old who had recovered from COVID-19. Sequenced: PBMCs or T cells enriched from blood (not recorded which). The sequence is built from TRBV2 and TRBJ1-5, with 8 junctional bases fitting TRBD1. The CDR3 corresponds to CASSRNSGGAQPQHF. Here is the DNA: TGTGCCAGCAGTCGTAATTCAGGGGGCGCACAGCCCCAGCATTTT. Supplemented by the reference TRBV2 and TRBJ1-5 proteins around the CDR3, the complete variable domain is EPEVTQTPSHQVTQMGQEVILRCVPISNHLYFYWYRQILGQKVEFLVSFYNNEISEKSEIFDDQFSVERPDGSNFTLKIRSTKLEDSAMYFCASSRNSGGAQPQHFGDGTRLSIL.